The 22 T cell receptor beta chains below all came from one sample that was sequenced in a study of control samples from healthy donors and cancer patients. Using immunoSEQ multiplex PCR, the repertoire was profiled, and TCRdb retains in-frame clones only, with some absent. The table includes some 170,000 clones, over 90% detected once. Sequences were obtained from blood. These receptors all stem from a woman in her twenties or thirties in good health.

This rearrangement joins TRBV29-1 to TRBJ2-7; D is uncertain. Per the germline V gene, CDR1 is SQVTM and CDR2 is ANQGSEA. Trimming shortened V by 4 bases and J by 2 bases, and 6 bases separated the two germline ends. The CDR3 has 11 residues. In DNA, the CDR3 is TGCAGCGTTGTTGAGGCCTACGAGCAGTACTTC. It encodes CSVVEAYEQYF.

The rearrangement links TRBV27 to TRBJ1-2; 10 positions agree with TRBD1. Germline CDR1 MNHEY, CDR2 SMNVEV (reference sequence). J gave up 7 bases and V 6 bases, and 5 bases lay outside the gene matches. The CDR3 loop spans 13 amino acids. The CDR3 sequence: CASRGTGASGYTF. The CDR3 DNA sequence: TGTGCCAGCAGGGGGACAGGGGCTAGTGGCTACACCTTC.

The chain has TRBV7-9 and TRBJ2-1; no definite D call. Per germline, CDR1 SEHNR and CDR2 FQNEAQ (reference sequence). V was shortened by 3 bases and J by 7 bases, with 13 bases between the two germline ends. The CDR3 totals 14 residues. Written as DNA, the CDR3 is TGTGCCAGCAGCTTGGGGAATACGGTTAATGAGCAGTTCTTC. This translates into CASSLGNTVNEQFF.

V usage is TRBV28 and J usage is TRBJ2-7; either TRBD1 or TRBD2 may fit D (5 bases each). V was cut by 3 bases and J by 0 bases, with 15 bases left in between. CDR3 length: 16 amino acids. The germline CDR1 and CDR2 sequences are MDHEN and SYDVKM. This CDR3 is CASSFVQGANSYEQYF. CDR3 DNA: TGTGCCAGCAGTTTTGTTCAGGGAGCCAACTCCTACGAGCAGTACTTC.

The chain employs TRBV6-1 and TRBJ2-1; 9 bases line up with TRBD1. Unmatched junction bases numbered 9, after V lost 4 bases and J lost 5 bases. Germline V CDR1 and CDR2: MNHNS, SASEGT. The CDR3 totals 16 residues. The CDR3 protein is CASSAPGQGANNEQFF. DNA of the CDR3: TGTGCCAGCAGTGCTCCGGGACAGGGTGCCAACAATGAGCAGTTCTTC.

V and J are TRBV5-1 and TRBJ2-7, with 11 bases aligning to TRBD1. Trimming cost V 3 bases and J 6 bases; bases outside gene matches: 5. This CDR3 spans 14 amino acids. Germline CDR1 and CDR2: SGHRS and YFSETQ. CDR3 coding DNA: TGCGCCAGCAGCTCCGGGACAGGGGGGACCGAGCAGTACTTC. Its translation: CASSSGTGGTEQYF. The full variable domain, in which reference TRBV5-1 and TRBJ2-7 provide the parts outside the CDR3, is KAGVTQTPRYLIKTRGQQVTLSCSPISGHRSVSWYQQTPGQGLQFLFEYFSETQRNKGNFPGRFSGRQFSNSRSEMNVSTLELGDSALYLCASSSGTGGTEQYFGPGTRLTVT.

The rearrangement links TRBV28 to TRBJ1-5; 10 bases agree with TRBD1. Losses at the gene ends were 11 bases for V and 1 base for J; bases not matched to a gene: 5. The CDR3 length is 14 residues. The germline CDR1 and CDR2 sequences are MDHEN and SYDVKM. CDR3 amino acids: CAGRTGGSNQPQHF. The CDR3 DNA follows: TGTGCCGGACGGACAGGGGGAAGCAATCAGCCCCAGCATTTT.

The V and J genes are TRBV11-3 and TRBJ1-1, with D unresolved. The CDR3 is 14 residues long. Germline V CDR1 and CDR2: SGHNT, YENEEA. V gave up 2 bases and J gave up 1 base, with 8 bases separating them. This chain's CDR3 is CASSLTFGNTEAFF. The CDR3 bases are TGTGCCAGCAGCTTAACGTTCGGGAACACTGAAGCTTTCTTT. Combining the CDR3 with reference TRBV11-3 and TRBJ1-1 gives the whole variable domain EAGVVQSPRYKIIEKKQPVAFWCNPISGHNTLYWYLQNLGQGPELLIRYENEEAVDDSQLPKDRFSAERLKGVDSTLKIQPAELGDSAVYLCASSLTFGNTEAFFGQGTRLTVV.

The V call is TRBV5-8, the J call TRBJ2-7; 9 nucleotides line up with TRBD1. The germline CDR1 and CDR2 sequences are SGHTS and YDEGEE. J lost 5 bases, V lost 4 bases, and 10 bases had no gene match. The CDR3 runs to 15 residues. DNA of the CDR3: TGTGCCAGCAGCCACCGGGACAGGGTTTTCGACGAGCAGTACTTC. Amino acid sequence: CASSHRDRVFDEQYF.

V gene TRBV24-1 combines with J gene TRBJ1-1, with 7 bases fitting TRBD1. The germline CDR1 and CDR2 sequences are KGHDR and SFDVKD. This CDR3 has 16 amino acids. Trimming cost V 7 bases and J 0 bases; bases outside gene matches: 10. CDR3 amino acids: CATRPGQGGLNTEAFF. CDR3 sequence (DNA): TGTGCCACCAGGCCCGGGCAGGGGGGCTTGAACACTGAAGCTTTCTTT.

CDR3 region: CAISARNLGDEQYF. The CDR3 region has the DNA TGTGCCATCAGCGCTCGTAACTTGGGCGACGAGCAGTACTTC. The V call is TRBV10-3, the J call TRBJ2-7; D is ambiguous. The CDR3 is 14 amino acids. Trimming stripped 6 bases from V and 5 bases from J, with 17 bases between. The germline CDR1 and CDR2 sequences are ENHRY and SYGVKD.

V gene TRBV5-1 combines with J gene TRBJ2-2; TRBD2 agrees at 10 bases. This CDR3 has 15 residues. With 4 bases clipped from V and 6 bases from J, the junction kept 6 bases outside the gene matches. Germline assignment: CDR1 SGHRS and CDR2 YFSETQ. This CDR3 is CASSPLAGGPGELFF. The CDR3 DNA reads as TGCGCCAGCAGCCCATTAGCGGGAGGCCCCGGGGAGCTGTTTTTT. Full variable domain (rest looked up from reference TRBV5-1 and TRBJ2-2): KAGVTQTPRYLIKTRGQQVTLSCSPISGHRSVSWYQQTPGQGLQFLFEYFSETQRNKGNFPGRFSGRQFSNSRSEMNVSTLELGDSALYLCASSPLAGGPGELFFGEGSRLTVL.

This clone was seen only once. The V call is TRBV28, the J call TRBJ1-5, with 10 positions matching TRBD1. The CDR3 covers 15 residues. From germline, CDR1 is MDHEN and CDR2 SYDVKM. Trimming cost V 5 bases and J 11 bases; bases outside gene matches: 12. The CDR3 loop is CASSDGQGGLLSQHF. The CDR3 nucleotides are TGTGCCAGCAGTGACGGACAGGGGGGGCTTTTGTCCCAGCATTTT. The full variable domain, in which reference TRBV28 and TRBJ1-5 provide the parts outside the CDR3, is DVKVTQSSRYLVKRTGEKVFLECVQDMDHENMFWYRQDPGLGLRLIYFSYDVKMKEKGDIPEGYSVSREKKERFSLILESASTNQTSMYLCASSDGQGGLLSQHFGDGTRLSIL.

This clone was seen a single time. This chain connects TRBV19 to TRBJ2-2, with D tentatively TRBD1 (7 bases). The length of the CDR3 is 14 residues. Between the trimmed V and J ends, which lost 3 bases and 6 bases, there was a span of 11 bases. Germline V lookup: CDR1 LNHDA, CDR2 SQIVND (reference sequence). The CDR3 coding sequence is TGTGCCAGTAGTATTGACAGGGAGGCCGGGGAGCTGTTTTTT. It translates to CASSIDREAGELFF.

The chain is built from TRBV5-1 and TRBJ1-1; the D is unclear. From germline, CDR1 is SGHRS and CDR2 YFSETQ. Trimming pared 4 bases from V and 1 base from J, leaving 11 bases between. CDR3 length: 14 amino acids. CDR3 loop: CASSPSRANTEAFF. For the CDR3, the DNA is TGCGCCAGCAGCCCCTCTAGAGCGAACACTGAAGCTTTCTTT. Complete variable domain (other parts from reference TRBV5-1 and TRBJ1-1): KAGVTQTPRYLIKTRGQQVTLSCSPISGHRSVSWYQQTPGQGLQFLFEYFSETQRNKGNFPGRFSGRQFSNSRSEMNVSTLELGDSALYLCASSPSRANTEAFFGQGTRLTVV.

This rearrangement joins TRBV6-5 to TRBJ2-7; D not resolved. Between the trimmed V and J ends, which lost 0 bases and 2 bases, there was a span of 8 bases. Germline values: CDR1 MNHEY, CDR2 SVGAGI. CDR3 size: 14 residues. The CDR3 loop is CASSYSTATYEQYF. In DNA, the CDR3 is TGTGCCAGCAGTTACTCGACGGCCACCTACGAGCAGTACTTC.

The rearrangement joins TRBV6-6 to TRBJ2-5; TRBD2 matches 11 bases. Germline V gives CDR1 MNHNY, CDR2 SVGAGI (reference sequence). CDR3 length equals 20 residues. Trimming removed 5 bases from V and 1 base from J; junction bases left unmatched: 18. The CDR3 reads CASSPGTSGYGAGGQETQYF. The CDR3 DNA reads TGTGCCAGCAGTCCCGGGACTAGCGGTTACGGGGCTGGGGGCCAAGAGACCCAGTACTTC.

This clone has a single count. This chain uses TRBV14 with TRBJ2-7, with 10 positions matching TRBD2. CDR3 length equals 19 residues. CDR1 is SGHDN and CDR2 is FVKESK in the germline V gene. V trimming: 2 bases; J trimming: 7 bases; junction bases outside the gene matches: 20. The CDR3 reads CASSQSIPGLAPRTKEQYF. The CDR3 nucleotides read TGTGCCAGCAGCCAAAGCATCCCGGGACTAGCGCCCCGCACTAAAGAGCAGTACTTC. The full variable domain, with the rest looked up from reference TRBV14 and TRBJ2-7, is EAGVTQFPSHSVIEKGQTVTLRCDPISGHDNLYWYRRVMGKEIKFLLHFVKESKQDESGMPNNRFLAERTGGTYSTLKVQPAELEDSGVYFCASSQSIPGLAPRTKEQYFGPGTRLTVT.

The sample holds one count of this clone. The J gene is TRBJ2-1, the V gene TRBV27, with TRBD2 matching over 7 bases. This CDR3 has 14 amino acids. J lost 1 base, V lost 7 bases, and 4 bases had no gene match. Germline CDR1 is MNHEY and CDR2 is SMNVEV (reference sequence). Written as DNA, the CDR3 is TGTGCCAGCAAGGCTAGCGGATCCTACAATGAGCAGTTCTTC. Its protein product is CASKASGSYNEQFF.

This rearrangement joins TRBV4-1 to TRBJ1-1; 8 bases are a match to TRBD1. Germline V CDR1 and CDR2: MGHRA, YSYEKL. V trimming: 1 base; J trimming: 0 bases; junction bases outside the gene matches: 4. This CDR3 is 16 amino acids long. The CDR3: CASSQGQGFMNTEAFF. CDR3 nucleotides: TGCGCCAGCAGCCAAGGACAGGGGTTCATGAACACTGAAGCTTTCTTT.

This chain joins TRBV11-3 and TRBJ2-1; TRBD2 might be the D (5 bases). The CDR3 is 14 amino acids. The V end was cut by 0 bases, the J end by 5 bases, with 8 bases between. The germline gives CDR1 SGHNT, CDR2 YENEEA. Written as DNA, the CDR3 is TGTGCCAGCAGCTTAGATCTCGGGGACAATGAGCAGTTCTTC. This codes for CASSLDLGDNEQFF.

This clone was counted a single time. The chain combines TRBV19 with TRBJ1-5; TRBD1 agrees at 7 bases. The germline V gene encodes CDR1 LNHDA and CDR2 SQIVND (reference sequence). J was trimmed by 5 bases and V by 1 base; bases with no gene match: 5. The CDR3 is 15 residues long. The CDR3 sequence is CASSIADRPHQPQHF. CDR3 sequence (DNA): TGTGCCAGTAGTATAGCGGACAGGCCGCATCAGCCCCAGCATTTT.